The present T cell receptor (beta chain) was sequenced within a study of cytomegalovirus exposure and HLA in healthy donors. The study ran its PCR with 60 Vbeta and 13 Jbeta primers. Assay used: immunoSEQ multiplex PCR; TCRdb lists only in-frame clones, some missing. Altogether tens of thousands of clones are present, roughly 80% being singletons, with the ten largest covering 3.7%. CDR3 length equals 17 residues. CDR1 and CDR2 from the germline V gene are KGHSH and LQKENI. Trimming removed 0 bases from V and 0 bases from J, with 12 bases in between. The sequence was collected from a man aged 25 to 40 in good health and CMV-seronegative. The chain employs TRBV18 and TRBJ2-4; D is possibly TRBD1 (5 bases). Sequenced: PBMCs. CDR3 sequence reads: CASSPPWAGLAKNIQYF. DNA of the CDR3: TGTGCCAGCTCACCACCATGGGCAGGGCTAGCCAAAAACATTCAGTACTTC. The full variable domain, with the rest looked up from reference TRBV18 and TRBJ2-4, is NAGVMQNPRHLVRRRGQEARLRCSPMKGHSHVYWYRQLPEEGLKFMVYLQKENIIDESGMPKERFSAEFPKEGPSILRIQQVVRGDSAAYFCASSPPWAGLAKNIQYFGAGTRLSVL.